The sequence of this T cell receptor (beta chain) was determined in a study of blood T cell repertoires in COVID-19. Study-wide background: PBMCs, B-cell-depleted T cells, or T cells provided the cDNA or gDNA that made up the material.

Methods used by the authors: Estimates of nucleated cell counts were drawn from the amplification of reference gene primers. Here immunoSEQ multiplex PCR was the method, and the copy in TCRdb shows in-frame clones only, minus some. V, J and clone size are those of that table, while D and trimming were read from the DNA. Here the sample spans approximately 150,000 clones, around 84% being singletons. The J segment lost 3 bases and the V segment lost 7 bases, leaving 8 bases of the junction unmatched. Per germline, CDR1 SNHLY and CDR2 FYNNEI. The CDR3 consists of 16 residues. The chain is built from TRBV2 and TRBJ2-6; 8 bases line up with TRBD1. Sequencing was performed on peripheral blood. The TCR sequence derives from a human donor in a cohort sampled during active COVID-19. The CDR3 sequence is CASNRDRSFGANVLTF. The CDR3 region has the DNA TGTGCCAGCAACCGGGACAGGAGTTTTGGGGCCAACGTCCTGACTTTC.